This T cell receptor beta chain originates from a study of CD8 T cells in ankylosing spondylitis. This clonotype was detected many times. What it binds is unknown. TCRdb reprocessed the 5' RACE reads via MiXCR and lists one record per CDR3 protein. In the table there are 250,000 to 400,000 distinct CDR3 sequences, 11% of which are singletons. Overall study results and limits: Clones linked to disease were reported to show significant enrichment in matched ankylosing spondylitis synovial fluid. Ankylosing spondylitis blood appeared to carry a characteristic TCR beta motif of roughly eight highly homologous variants. Disease-linked clones had a CD8+ phenotype and relatively low frequency in peripheral blood.

The germline V and J ends were trimmed by 3 bases and 3 bases, with 12 bases remaining between them. The V gene's germline CDR1 is DFQATT and CDR2 SNEGSKA (reference sequence). The CDR3 runs to 13 residues. Material for sequencing was blood, either unsorted or a sorted T cell fraction (not recorded which). The clonotype originates from a female donor with ankylosing spondylitis or in good health (not recorded which). The rearrangement joins TRBV20-1 to TRBJ2-7; no firm D call. This CDR3 reads CSARGFVDYEQYF. Here the CDR3 DNA reads TGCAGTGCTAGGGGTTTCGTGGACTACGAGCAGTACTTC.